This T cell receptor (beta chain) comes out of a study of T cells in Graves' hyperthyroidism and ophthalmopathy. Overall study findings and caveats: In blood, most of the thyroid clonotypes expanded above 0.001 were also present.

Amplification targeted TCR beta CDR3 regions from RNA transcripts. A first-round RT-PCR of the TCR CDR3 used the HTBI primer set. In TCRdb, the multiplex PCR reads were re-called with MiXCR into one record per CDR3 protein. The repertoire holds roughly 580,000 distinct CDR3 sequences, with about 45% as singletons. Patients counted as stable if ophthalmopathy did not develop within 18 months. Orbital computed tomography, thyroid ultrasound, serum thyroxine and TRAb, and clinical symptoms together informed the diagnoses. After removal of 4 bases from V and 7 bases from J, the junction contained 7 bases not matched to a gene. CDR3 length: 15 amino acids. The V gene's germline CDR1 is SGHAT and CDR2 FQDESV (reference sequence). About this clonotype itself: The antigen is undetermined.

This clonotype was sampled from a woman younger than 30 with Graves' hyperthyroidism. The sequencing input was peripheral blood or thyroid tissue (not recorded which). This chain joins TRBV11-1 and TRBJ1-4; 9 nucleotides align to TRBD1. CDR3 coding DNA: TGTGCCAGCAGCTCCGGGACAGGGTCCAGTGAAAAACTGTTTTTT. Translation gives CASSSGTGSSEKLFF.